This T cell receptor beta chain was recorded in a study of long-term antiretroviral therapy in people with HIV. The study, taken as a whole, reports: Diversity went up after ART and still fell short of transplant donor controls. HIV repertoires had narrower CDR3 length ranges than controls. Neither ART adherence, viral resistance nor therapy changes were documented.

Researchers ran immunoSEQ v3.0 at survey level. The data were produced by immunoSEQ multiplex PCR, yet TCRdb's version contains in-frame clones alone and is incomplete. The table records around 15,000 clones, around 80% of them present only once. As concerns this clone: Its antigen is not identified.

V was pared by 4 bases and J by 9 bases, with 5 bases of the junction left unmatched. Germline loops: CDR1 SGHNT, CDR2 YENEEA. The CDR3 runs to 15 residues. Source: unsorted PBMCs, taken 0.1 years after starting antiretroviral therapy. The V gene is TRBV11-3, the J gene TRBJ2-1; 14 nucleotides match TRBD2. The receptor was derived from a man between 18 and 35 years old with HIV. CDR3 nucleotide sequence: TGTGCCAGCAGCTCCGGGACTAGCGGGGGAGGTGAGCAGTTCTTC. It codes for CASSSGTSGGGEQFF.